This note documents a single T cell receptor (beta chain) sequence. Its matching antigen is unknown. This sample is drawn from a study of shared clonotypes between healthy human individuals. Findings and caveats of the study: Having only a few donors restricted how much genetic and exposure-history diversity was captured.

This CDR3 spans 15 amino acids. The V end was cut by 5 bases, the J end by 1 base, with 15 bases between. Germline CDR1 reads SGHDN; CDR2 reads FVKESK. Profiling relied on immunoSEQ multiplex PCR, and the TCRdb table lists in-frame clones only, not all of them. The table records 800,000 to 1,200,000 clones, around 78% of them present only once. The receptor was derived from a young man in good health. Some clones in this sample may be carry-over from other donors' samples. The rearrangement links TRBV14 to TRBJ2-7; tentatively, D is TRBD1 (6 bases). Sequenced input: memory CD4+ T cells from PBMCs. The subset: CD45RA-negative fraction. The CDR3 coding sequence is TGTGCCAGCAGCACTCACACAGGGTTTTCCTACGAGCAGTACTTC. Residues: CASSTHTGFSYEQYF.